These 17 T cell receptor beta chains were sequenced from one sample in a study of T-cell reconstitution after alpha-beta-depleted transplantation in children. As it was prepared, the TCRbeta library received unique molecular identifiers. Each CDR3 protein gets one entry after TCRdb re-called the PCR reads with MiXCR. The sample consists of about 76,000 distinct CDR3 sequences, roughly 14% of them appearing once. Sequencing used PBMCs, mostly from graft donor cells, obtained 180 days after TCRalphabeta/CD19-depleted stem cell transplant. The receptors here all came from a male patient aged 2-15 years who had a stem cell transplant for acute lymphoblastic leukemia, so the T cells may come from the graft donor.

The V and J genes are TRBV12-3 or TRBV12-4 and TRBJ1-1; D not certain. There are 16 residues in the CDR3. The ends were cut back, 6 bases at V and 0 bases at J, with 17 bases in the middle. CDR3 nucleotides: TGTGCCAGCAGAATACAAGGAGCCCTTGTGAACACTGAAGCTTTCTTT. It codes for CASRIQGALVNTEAFF.

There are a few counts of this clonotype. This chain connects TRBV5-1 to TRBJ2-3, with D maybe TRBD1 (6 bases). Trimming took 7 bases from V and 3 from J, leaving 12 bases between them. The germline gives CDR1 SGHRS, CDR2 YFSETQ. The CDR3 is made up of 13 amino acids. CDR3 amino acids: CASRDRMTDTQYF. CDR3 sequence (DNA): TGCGCCAGCCGAGACAGGATGACAGATACGCAGTATTTT.

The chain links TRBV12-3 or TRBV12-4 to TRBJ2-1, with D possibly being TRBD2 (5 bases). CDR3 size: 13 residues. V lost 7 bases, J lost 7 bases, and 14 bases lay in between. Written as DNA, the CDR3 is TGTGCCAGCACGGGATTGCGATGGAATGAGCAGTTCTTC. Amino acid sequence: CASTGLRWNEQFF.

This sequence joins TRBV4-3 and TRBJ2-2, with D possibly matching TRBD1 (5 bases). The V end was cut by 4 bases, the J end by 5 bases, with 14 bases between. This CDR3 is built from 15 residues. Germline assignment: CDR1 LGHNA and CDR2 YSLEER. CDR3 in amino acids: CASSLTDRRTGELFF. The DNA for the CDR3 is TGCGCCAGCAGCCTGACAGATAGAAGGACCGGGGAGCTGTTTTTT.

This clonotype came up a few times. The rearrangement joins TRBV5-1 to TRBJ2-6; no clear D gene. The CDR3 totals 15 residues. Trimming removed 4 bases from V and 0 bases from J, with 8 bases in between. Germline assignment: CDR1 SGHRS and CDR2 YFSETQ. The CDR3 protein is CASSQPGSGANVLTF. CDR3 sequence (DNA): TGCGCCAGCAGCCAGCCGGGCTCTGGGGCCAACGTCCTGACTTTC.

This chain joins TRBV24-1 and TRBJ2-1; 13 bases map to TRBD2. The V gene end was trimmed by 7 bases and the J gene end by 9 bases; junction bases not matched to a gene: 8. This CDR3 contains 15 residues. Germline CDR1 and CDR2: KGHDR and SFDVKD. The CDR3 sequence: CATSTSGRAKSEQFF. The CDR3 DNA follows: TGTGCCACCAGCACTAGCGGGAGGGCCAAATCTGAGCAGTTCTTC.

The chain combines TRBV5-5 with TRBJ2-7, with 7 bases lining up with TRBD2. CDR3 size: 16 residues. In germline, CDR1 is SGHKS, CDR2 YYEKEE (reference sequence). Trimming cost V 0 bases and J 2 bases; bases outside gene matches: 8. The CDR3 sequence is CASSLVEGGDAYEQYF. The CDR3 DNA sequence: TGTGCCAGCAGCTTGGTAGAGGGAGGGGACGCCTACGAGCAGTACTTC.

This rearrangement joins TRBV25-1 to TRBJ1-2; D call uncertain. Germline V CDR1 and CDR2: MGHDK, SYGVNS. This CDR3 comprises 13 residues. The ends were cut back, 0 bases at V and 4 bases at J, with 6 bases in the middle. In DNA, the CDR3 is TGTGCCAGCAGTGAATATGGGTTCTATGGCTACACCTTC. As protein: CASSEYGFYGYTF.

The CDR3 region has the DNA TGTGCCATCAGTGAGCTCAGCGGGGGCTTGGGGAATTCACCCCTCCACTTT. It translates to CAISELSGGLGNSPLHF. V and J are TRBV10-3 and TRBJ1-6; D is perhaps TRBD1 (6 bases). CDR1 ENHRY and CDR2 SYGVKD come from the germline V gene. The CDR3 runs 17 residues. Trimming cost V 2 bases and J 7 bases, with 18 bases left between them.

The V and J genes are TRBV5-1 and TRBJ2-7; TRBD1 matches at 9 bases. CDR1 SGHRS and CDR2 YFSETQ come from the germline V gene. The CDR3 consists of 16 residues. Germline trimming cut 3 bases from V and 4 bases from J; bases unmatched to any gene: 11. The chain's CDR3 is CASSSPPGQGWYEQYF. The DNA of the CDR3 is TGCGCCAGCAGCTCTCCTCCGGGACAGGGCTGGTACGAGCAGTACTTC.

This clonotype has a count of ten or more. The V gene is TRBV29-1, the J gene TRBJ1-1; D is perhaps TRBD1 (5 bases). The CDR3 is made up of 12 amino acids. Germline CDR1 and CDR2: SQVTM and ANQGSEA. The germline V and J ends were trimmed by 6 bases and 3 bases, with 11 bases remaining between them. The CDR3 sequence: CSVKQEHTEAFF. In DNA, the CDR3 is TGCAGCGTAAAACAGGAGCACACTGAAGCTTTCTTT.

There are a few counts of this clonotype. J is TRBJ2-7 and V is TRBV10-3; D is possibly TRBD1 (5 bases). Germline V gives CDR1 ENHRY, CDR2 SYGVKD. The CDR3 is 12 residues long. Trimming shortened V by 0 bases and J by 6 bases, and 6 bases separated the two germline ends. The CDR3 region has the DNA TGTGCCATCAGTGAGTCTAGGGGCGAGCAGTACTTC. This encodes CAISESRGEQYF.

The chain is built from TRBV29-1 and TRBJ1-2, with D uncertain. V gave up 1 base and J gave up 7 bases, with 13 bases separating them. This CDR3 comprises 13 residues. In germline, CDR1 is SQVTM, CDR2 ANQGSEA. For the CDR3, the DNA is TGCAGCGTTGAAGGAACGACCGTCGGTGGCTACACCTTC. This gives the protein CSVEGTTVGGYTF.

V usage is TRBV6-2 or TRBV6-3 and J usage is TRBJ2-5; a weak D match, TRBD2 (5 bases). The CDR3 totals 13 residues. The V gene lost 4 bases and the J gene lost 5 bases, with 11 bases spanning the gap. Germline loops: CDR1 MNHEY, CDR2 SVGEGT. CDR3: CASSSRTGETQYF. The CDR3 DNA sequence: TGTGCCAGCAGTTCACGGACGGGGGAGACCCAGTACTTC.

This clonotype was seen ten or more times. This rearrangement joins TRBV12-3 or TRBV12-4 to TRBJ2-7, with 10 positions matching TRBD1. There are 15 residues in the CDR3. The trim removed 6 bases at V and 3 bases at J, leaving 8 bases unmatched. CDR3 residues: CASRATGGAGYEQYF. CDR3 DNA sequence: TGTGCCAGCAGGGCGACAGGGGGCGCGGGCTACGAGCAGTACTTC.

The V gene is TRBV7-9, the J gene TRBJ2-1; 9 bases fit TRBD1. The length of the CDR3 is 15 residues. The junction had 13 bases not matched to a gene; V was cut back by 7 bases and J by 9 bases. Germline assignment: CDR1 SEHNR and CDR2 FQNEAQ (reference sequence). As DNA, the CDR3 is TGTGCCAGCACCGTCCCGGGACAGGGTTATGGTGAGCAGTTCTTC. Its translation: CASTVPGQGYGEQFF.

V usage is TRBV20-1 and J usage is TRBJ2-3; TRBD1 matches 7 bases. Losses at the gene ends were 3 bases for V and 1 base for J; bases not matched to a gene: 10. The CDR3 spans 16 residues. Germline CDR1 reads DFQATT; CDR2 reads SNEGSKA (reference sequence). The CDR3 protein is CSARDRTFGGTDTQYF. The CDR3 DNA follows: TGCAGTGCTAGGGACAGGACCTTCGGGGGCACAGATACGCAGTATTTT.